These T cell receptor beta chains were read from a single sample in a study of shared clonotypes between healthy human individuals. Repertoires were generated with immunoSEQ multiplex PCR, while TCRdb's copy carries only in-frame clones and drops some. Of 2 million to 3 million clones in the sample, approximately 94% were seen once. Sequencing was done on a sample of naive CD4+ T cells from PBMCs. Source of these receptors: a man younger than 35 in good health. Some clones in this sample may be carry-over from other donors' samples. CDR3s leave out the opening cysteine and the closing phenylalanine or tryptophan. Size is stated for part of the rows, as once, few or many counts, or as a class when the clone is expanded.

abundance	v_gene	j_gene	CDR3aa
.	TRBV19	TRBJ2-7	ASTKSGGLGEQY
.	TRBV9	TRBJ2-1	ASSVTPMNLGQF
.	TRBV7-2	TRBJ2-7	ASSFSGYEQY
.	TRBV6-1	TRBJ2-1	ASSGEAGSYNEQF
once	TRBV5-3	TRBJ2-2	ARSSRDGNTGELF
.	TRBV28	TRBJ1-2	ASSLSWQGGDGYT
.	TRBV5-4	TRBJ1-2	ASRKGGTGVFYGYT
.	TRBV6-5	TRBJ1-4	ASSPAGMSEKLF
.	TRBV6-6	TRBJ1-1	ASSYSIAGQGEAF
.	TRBV28	TRBJ2-3	ASNLELAGGPDTQY
.	TRBV28	TRBJ1-5	ASSPTGASNQPQH
.	TRBV27	TRBJ2-3	ASSLLITSGSSTDTQY
.	TRBV7-9	TRBJ1-2	ASTSWDSLYGYT